The rows below give T cell receptor beta chains drawn from one sample of a study of cytomegalovirus exposure and HLA in healthy donors. Only in-frame clones appear in the TCRdb table, and some are missing; sequencing was by immunoSEQ multiplex PCR. The specimen's table records around 53,000 clones. Material for sequencing was PBMCs. These receptors were taken from a man aged 18 to 35 in good health and CMV-seropositive. The CDR3 runs from the conserved cysteine through the conserved F or W.

J | V | CDR3
TRBJ1-3 | TRBV30 | CAWSDTTGSGNTIYF
TRBJ2-3 | TRBV13 | CASSLEGGSSTDTQYF
TRBJ1-1 | TRBV5-1 | CASSPRQQNTEAFF
TRBJ1-1 | TRBV28 | CASKDSKTEAFF
TRBJ1-2 | TRBV6-5 | CASSPGGGANYGYTF
TRBJ2-3 | TRBV4-2 | CASSQGRETDTQYF
TRBJ2-1 | TRBV2 | CACTGTSPTNEQFF
TRBJ2-7 | TRBV27 | CASSLGVPGTGAYEQYF
TRBJ2-1 | TRBV5-6 | CASSPYEKIYNEQFF
TRBJ2-1 | TRBV9 | CASSGREGMTYNEQFF
TRBJ1-2 | TRBV5-8 | CASSERDSTNYGYTF
TRBJ2-7 | TRBV28 | CASSYRSTGEQYF
TRBJ2-7 | TRBV6-1 | CASGLLAEETYEQYF
TRBJ2-1 | TRBV7-9 | CASSSRLAGGSNEQFF
TRBJ2-3 | TRBV2 | CASSDIGLAGGPDTQYF
TRBJ1-2 | TRBV15 | CATSRDHTPGQNAYGYTF
TRBJ2-5 | TRBV29-1 | CSVSTVKETQYF
TRBJ1-1 | TRBV7-3 | CASSDTGTFRFEAFF
TRBJ2-7 | TRBV13 | CASSHRDSSYEQYF
TRBJ2-1 | TRBV5-8 | CASSLGSGLEQFF
TRBJ1-1 | TRBV6-5 | CATRAYGGEAFF
TRBJ1-1 | TRBV19 | CASMHREGTEAFF
TRBJ2-2 | TRBV28 | CASWEEIPGELFF
TRBJ2-3 | TRBV6-1 | CASSELGPGVDTQYF
TRBJ2-3 | TRBV4-2 | CASSPLAGGRGTDTQYF
TRBJ2-7 | TRBV13 | CASSTTPGQGEQYF
TRBJ2-2 | TRBV7-5 | CVRSRTGTVNTGELFF
TRBJ2-3 | TRBV29-1 | CSVLSSLAGGPGDTQYF
TRBJ1-1 | TRBV15 | CATSRTATEAFF
TRBJ2-2 | TRBV30 | CACPRGNTGELFF
TRBJ2-5 | TRBV5-6 | CASSLVGGRARETQYF
TRBJ2-2 | TRBV6-4 | CASSDSGGAGELFF
TRBJ2-7 | TRBV15 | CATSRDRSRPPEQYF
TRBJ2-2 | TRBV30 | CAGSQGSTGELFF
TRBJ2-5 | TRBV2 | CASSDGRQRQETQYF
TRBJ1-4 | TRBV5-6 | CASSATGWDEKLFF
TRBJ2-7 | TRBV9 | CASSVSGATYEQYF
TRBJ1-5 | TRBV10-3 | CAIRDSPNQPQHF
TRBJ1-5 | TRBV6-6 | CASSYSGGAGGQPQHF
TRBJ2-2 | TRBV12-5 | CASGLATGELFF
TRBJ2-1 | TRBV11-2 | CASSQLQGNEQFF
TRBJ2-7 | TRBV30 | CALDRQGPREQYF
TRBJ1-4 | TRBV10-3 | CAIKTQGDGENEKLFF
TRBJ2-7 | TRBV5-1 | CASSLRSESSYEQYF
TRBJ1-6 | TRBV30 | CAWNGGVSTGKNSPLHF
TRBJ1-1 | TRBV7-9 | CASSPGHWNTEAFF
TRBJ2-2 | TRBV18 | CASSPRQGAAGTGELFF
TRBJ2-7 | TRBV7-7 | CASSLDRVNEQYF
TRBJ1-2 | TRBV18 | CASSYLGGRGYGYTF
TRBJ2-7 | TRBV29-1 | CSVSGTSYEQYF
TRBJ2-7 | TRBV5-1 | CASSFQDRGNEQYF